This T cell receptor beta chain was retrieved from a study of B cell selection in AIRE deficiency (dated by TCRdb to between 2018 and 2021). About the full investigation: Researchers compared TCRbeta repertoires of sorted blood CD4+ conventional T cells and regulatory T cells in AIRE-deficient patients with those in healthy controls. The TCR-sequenced cohort comprised about five AIRE-deficient APECED patients and about five healthy control donors.

Paper-wide results and their limitations: TCRBV gene usage, CDR3 length and TCR diversity in Tconv and Treg cells from AIRE-deficient patients were found to be similar to those in cells from healthy donors. Among approximately 4,000 shared Treg TCRbeta sequences, approximately 32% were found to be shared only among healthy donors and about 10% only among patients, suggesting that Treg selection is less efficient in the absence of AIRE. Shared Treg sequences had shorter CDR3s, which reflects a bias toward rearrangements containing few non-templated nucleotide insertions. Sequencing covered only TCRbeta chains, and 35% to 40% of shared healthy-donor Treg sequences were also present in healthy Tconv, possibly due to differing TCRalpha chains. About 30% of Treg TCRbeta sequences shared among healthy donors appeared in patient Tconv cells, suggesting diversion of Treg-biased clones into the Tconv compartment.

As regards this clone: Its target antigen remains unknown. Base qualities were left out, and no much larger clone turns up one base away.

Regulatory T cells were sorted as cells that were CD4+CD25hiCD127low/negative. APECED syndrome was present in the AIRE-deficient patients. Sorting of Tconv and Treg cells intended for TCRbeta sequencing was performed on a FACSAria flow cytometer. Sorted cells were collected in 5-ml round-bottom polystyrene tubes, and dry cell pellets were stored frozen at -80 degrees C prior to sequencing. TCRbeta chain sequencing was performed with the immunoSEQ platform. The published analysis was carried out like this. Some 52,000 distinct TCRbeta sequences from patients and 9.56x10^4 from healthy donors were obtained from pooled Treg repertoires. Treg TCRbeta sequences found in two or more individuals were defined as public, and these public Treg TCRbeta sequences were then searched for in Tconv repertoires. Differences between groups were assessed using Mann-Whitney U tests with Bonferroni-Dunn correction in GraphPad Prism 7.03. Not all clones reach the TCRdb copy of this immuneACCESS table, which keeps in-frame sequences only. Checked studies attribute under half of the gap to unresolved V genes and leave the rest unexplained. From that table come the V and J calls and clone size; the DNA was used to work out D and trimming. For this sample there are approximately 21,000 clones; about 94% appear just once. The top ten hold approximately 2% of the sample.

From the cysteine through the phenylalanine, the CDR3 covers 14 amino acids. Here the CDR3 DNA is all that survives: 42 bases in frame from base 1. The germline ends are 11 bases apart after V is trimmed by 6 bases and J by 2 bases. CDR1 and CDR2, per the germline V gene, are SGDLS and YYNGEE. The chain couples TRBV9 to TRBJ2-2; no D gene is confidently identified. This TCR came from a human donor with AIRE deficiency. The sequenced sample consisted of Tregs sorted from PBMCs. The sequenced DNA is TGTGCCAGCATGGCGAGCCTAAACACCGGGGAGCTGTTTTTT. Translated, this gives CASMASLNTGELFF. Reference TRBV9 and TRBJ2-2 genes cover what lies past the CDR3, so the full variable domain is DSGVTQTPKHLITATGQRVTLRCSPRSGDLSVYWYQQSLDQGLQFLIQYYNGEERAKGNILERFSAQQFPDLHSELNLSSLELGDSALYFCASMASLNTGELFFGEGSRLTVL.